The sequence of this T cell receptor (beta chain) was determined in a study of T cell repertoires in cytomegalovirus infection. Across the study: CMV infection and matching HLA type were both indicated by public TCR beta signatures. Findings and caveats of the study: Dominating the ex vivo response were HLA-C-restricted CMV-specific TCR beta clonotypes. Using cumulative public TCR beta family frequency, the authors identified those who carried CMV together with the relevant HLA.

TCRdb reprocessed the reads with MiXCR, giving one entry per CDR3 protein. The sample includes over 250,000 distinct CDR3 sequences, approximately 22% seen only once; the top ten take approximately 19%. About this clonotype itself: The antigen is unknown.

The CDR3 spans 19 residues. Trimming took 4 bases from V and 1 from J; bases not matched to a gene: 15. Germline V gives CDR1 MNHEY, CDR2 SVGEGT. The material sequenced was cultured PBMCs, taken from culture after CMV antigen stimulation. V gene TRBV6-2 or TRBV6-3 combines with J gene TRBJ2-3; 9 nucleotides match TRBD2. The TCR sequence derives from a human donor in good health (CMV status not recorded). Some clones in this sample may be carry-over from other donors' samples. CDR3 sequence: CASSLTSGRGIRGTDTQYF. The CDR3 DNA sequence: TGTGCCAGCAGTTTGACTAGCGGCAGGGGAATAAGAGGCACAGATACGCAGTATTTT.